The 18 T cell receptor beta chains given below trace back to one sample, sequenced in a study (dated by TCRdb to between 2014 and 2017). Library creation used 5' RACE. Sequencing was performed on an Illumina MiSeq. The raw public data were reprocessed by TCRdb itself: fastp quality trimming at Q25, MiXCR clonotype calling, in-frame beta chains only. One record per CDR3 amino acid sequence lists the most common genes and DNA. Within this sample are just under 65,000 distinct CDR3 sequences, with roughly 22% of them counted one time only. 2.5% to 3.5% of the sample is in the top ten clones. Sequencing used memory CD4+ T cells sorted from a lymph node. The cell subset or site label, as the study defines it: memory CD4+ T cells, CD4+CD45RO+CD25-. The receptors stem from a female donor with breast cancer.

This clonotype was seen many times. The chain uses TRBV20-1 and TRBJ2-4; perhaps TRBD1 as D (5 bases). Trimming stripped 3 bases from V and 5 bases from J, with 14 bases between. This CDR3 has 14 residues. CDR1 is DFQATT and CDR2 is SNEGSKA in the germline V gene (reference sequence). CDR3 nucleotide sequence: TGCAGTGCTAGCATCTTAGGGGTAGAAAACATTCAGTACTTC. Translation: CSASILGVENIQYF.

On this clonotype itself: At one end, the junction sequence differs from germline, possibly due to a read error. The chain has TRBV20-1 and TRBJ1-1; D gene ambiguous. Germline V gene data show CDR1 as DFQATT and CDR2 as SNEGSKA (reference sequence). There are 15 residues in the CDR3. For the CDR3, the DNA is TGCAGTGCTAGAGCTGGAGGGAACTTGAACACTGAGGCTTTCTTT. Protein sequence: CSARAGGNLNTEAFF.

There are a few counts of this clonotype. J is TRBJ2-2 and V is TRBV5-1; D not certain. The CDR3 length is 14 residues. The germline V and J ends were trimmed by 4 bases and 1 base, with 8 bases remaining between them. Germline V CDR1 and CDR2: SGHRS, YFSETQ. As DNA, the CDR3 is TGCGCCAGCAGCCGGCTGGGGAACACCGGGGAGCTGTTTTTT. Translating it yields CASSRLGNTGELFF. Full variable domain (remainder filled in from reference TRBV5-1 and TRBJ2-2): KAGVTQTPRYLIKTRGQQVTLSCSPISGHRSVSWYQQTPGQGLQFLFEYFSETQRNKGNFPGRFSGRQFSNSRSEMNVSTLELGDSALYLCASSRLGNTGELFFGEGSRLTVL.

This clonotype was recorded at least ten times. The V and J genes are TRBV11-2 and TRBJ1-2, with 11 nucleotides matching TRBD1. The CDR3 consists of 15 residues. Losses at the gene ends were 5 bases for V and 3 bases for J; bases not matched to a gene: 5. From germline, CDR1 is SGHAT and CDR2 FQNNGV. CDR3 amino acids: CASSQDRGRDYGYTF. The CDR3 nucleotides are TGTGCCAGCAGCCAGGACAGGGGGCGCGACTATGGCTACACCTTC.

This clonotype was detected a few times. The rearrangement joins TRBV6-5 to TRBJ1-1; TRBD1 agrees at 12 bases. Per germline, CDR1 MNHEY and CDR2 SVGAGI. The CDR3 is made up of 15 amino acids. After removal of 7 bases from V and 2 bases from J, the junction contained 5 bases not matched to a gene. Here the CDR3 reads CASIPGQGANTEAFF. DNA for the CDR3: TGTGCCAGCATTCCGGGACAGGGGGCTAACACTGAAGCTTTCTTT.

The rearrangement uses TRBV28 and TRBJ1-5; D remains unclear. CDR3 size: 14 residues. Trimming stripped 3 bases from V and 9 bases from J, with 15 bases between. Germline V gene sequence: CDR1 MDHEN, CDR2 SYDVKM. This CDR3 is CASSFDDWKGPQHF. The CDR3 coding sequence is TGTGCCAGCAGTTTCGACGATTGGAAGGGGCCCCAGCATTTT.

This clonotype was counted many times. The chain combines TRBV7-2 with TRBJ2-7; 7 nucleotides line up with TRBD1. Germline V gene sequence: CDR1 SGHTA, CDR2 FQGNSA. The CDR3 has 14 amino acids. Trimming took 6 bases from V and 0 from J; bases not matched to a gene: 5. This CDR3 reads CASRASGGSYEQYF. CDR3 bases: TGTGCCAGCAGAGCCTCAGGGGGCTCCTACGAGCAGTACTTC. Full variable domain (rest looked up from reference TRBV7-2 and TRBJ2-7): GAGVSQSPSNKVTEKGKDVELRCDPISGHTALYWYRQSLGQGLEFLIYFQGNSAPDKSGLPSDRFSAERTGGSVSTLTIQRTQQEDSAVYLCASRASGGSYEQYFGPGTRLTVT.

This clonotype was seen a few times. V and J are TRBV7-9 and TRBJ2-5, with D possibly matching TRBD1 (5 bases). V dropped 2 bases and J dropped 5 bases, with 15 bases sitting between them. The CDR3 totals 15 residues. Germline CDR1 is SEHNR and CDR2 is FQNEAQ (reference sequence). The DNA of the CDR3 is TGTGCCAGCAGCTTAATCCAGGGTATGGGGGAGACCCAGTACTTC. Translating it yields CASSLIQGMGETQYF.

The chain uses TRBV5-1 and TRBJ1-5; D is undetermined. The germline gives CDR1 SGHRS, CDR2 YFSETQ. The CDR3 runs 15 residues. V was pared by 2 bases and J by 6 bases, with 15 bases between. CDR3 residues: CASSLDTTGSQPQHF. Here the CDR3 DNA reads TGCGCCAGCAGCTTAGACACGACGGGGAGTCAGCCCCAGCATTTT.

This clonotype was counted a few times. The chain recombines TRBV5-1 with TRBJ2-6, with D unclear. The germline V and J ends were trimmed by 4 bases and 0 bases, with 5 bases remaining between them. CDR1 and CDR2 (germline): SGHRS, YFSETQ. The CDR3 is made up of 14 amino acids. CDR3 region: CASSIGSGANVLTF. In DNA form, the CDR3 reads TGCGCCAGCAGCATTGGCTCTGGGGCCAACGTCCTGACTTTC.

The V call is TRBV6-5, the J call TRBJ2-1, with 13 nucleotides matching TRBD2. V was pared by 5 bases and J by 6 bases, with 4 bases of the junction left unmatched. The CDR3 runs 15 residues. Germline-derived CDR1 and CDR2 are MNHEY and SVGAGI. Here the CDR3 DNA reads TGTGCCAGCAGTAGGGGACTAGCGGGAAGCAATGAGCAGTTCTTC. This codes for CASSRGLAGSNEQFF.

This clonotype was recorded a few times. The chain links TRBV25-1 to TRBJ1-4, with 10 bases matching TRBD1. Germline lookup yields CDR1 MGHDK and CDR2 SYGVNS. This CDR3 has 14 amino acids. J was trimmed by 5 bases and V by 6 bases; bases with no gene match: 3. The CDR3, as DNA: TGTGCCAGCAGGGGGGACAGGGGAAATGAAAAACTGTTTTTT. It codes for CASRGDRGNEKLFF.

To note about this clonotype: This sequence may be a read error, since a much larger clone differs from it by one base. The chain recombines TRBV10-2 with TRBJ2-5; a weak D match, TRBD2 (6 bases). V lost 6 bases, J lost 7 bases, and 15 bases lay in between. The CDR3 has 13 amino acids. CDR1 and CDR2 from the germline V gene are WSHSY and SAAADI. The CDR3 DNA sequence: TGCGCCAGCAGCCGACCCGAGGGAGGGACCCAGTACTTC. This codes for CASSRPEGGTQYF.

This clonotype was counted between two and nine times. V gene TRBV6-5 combines with J gene TRBJ1-2, with 7 positions matching TRBD1. CDR3 length: 13 residues. CDR1 is MNHEY, CDR2 SVGAGI, per germline. Trimming removed 6 bases from V and 8 bases from J; junction bases left unmatched: 9. The CDR3 sequence: CASSDDRVSGYTF. CDR3 nucleotide sequence: TGTGCCAGCAGCGACGACAGGGTCTCAGGCTACACCTTC.

This clonotype was detected a few times. The chain combines TRBV10-3 with TRBJ2-1, with TRBD1 matching over 12 bases. Trimming removed 10 bases from V and 9 bases from J; junction bases left unmatched: 13. The CDR3 totals 15 residues. Germline V gene lookup returns CDR1 ENHRY and CDR2 SYGVKD. CDR3 loop: CATSAGTGGSGEQFF. For the CDR3, the DNA is TGTGCCACCTCCGCCGGGACAGGGGGCTCGGGTGAGCAGTTCTTC.

On this clonotype: One end of the junction fails to match germline, which may point to a read error. The chain joins TRBV20-1 to TRBJ1-1; D remains ambiguous. CDR1 and CDR2 from the germline V gene are DFQATT and SNEGSKA (reference sequence). CDR3 size: 13 residues. CDR3 in amino acids: CSARKDGNTGAFF. CDR3 DNA sequence: TGCAGTGCTAGAAAAGACGGGAACACTGGAGCTTTCTTT.

This sequence joins TRBV5-6 and TRBJ1-3, with D unclear. With 1 base removed from V and 0 bases from J, the gap between germline ends came to 11 bases. From germline, CDR1 is SGHDT and CDR2 YYEEEE. The CDR3 covers 16 residues. In DNA form, the CDR3 reads TGTGCCAGCAGCTTGTACGGGGATAGCTCTGGAAACACCATATATTTT. Translation: CASSLYGDSSGNTIYF.

This clonotype was counted ten times or more. V and J are TRBV29-1 and TRBJ2-3; 7 bases agree with TRBD2. CDR1 is SQVTM, CDR2 ANQGSEA, per germline. V dropped 4 bases and J dropped 0; count of bases not matched to a gene: 4. CDR3 length equals 14 residues. The CDR3 nucleotides read TGCAGCGTTGTCAGACTAGCAAGCACAGATACGCAGTATTTT. Protein: CSVVRLASTDTQYF.